This T cell receptor beta chain was identified during a study of glioma-infiltrating T cells after dendritic cell vaccination. Study in general: Between about 2003 and 2012, patients got autologous tumor lysate-pulsed dendritic cell vaccines.

The CDR3 spans 17 residues. The germline gives CDR1 MNHEY, CDR2 SMNVEV (reference sequence). The V gene lost 5 bases and the J gene lost 2 bases, with 16 bases spanning the gap. Specified time point: after dendritic cell vaccination, including at tumor progression/relapse. No glioblastoma patient carried an isocitrate dehydrogenase mutation. Data came from immunoSEQ multiplex PCR; TCRdb stores just in-frame clones and leaves some out. Of more than 55,000 clones listed, more than 75% are singletons. This TCR came from a human donor with glioblastoma. The starting material was blood, obtained after dendritic cell vaccination. The chain has TRBV27 and TRBJ1-6; a possible D gene is TRBD1 (5 bases). The CDR3 bases are TGTGCCAGCAGTCCGGGGCGGAGGGTAGCCTATAATTCACCCCTCCACTTT. This sequence encodes CASSPGRRVAYNSPLHF.